The present T cell receptor (beta chain) was sequenced within a study of blood T cell repertoires in COVID-19. Across the study: T cells, B-cell-depleted T cells, or PBMCs provided the cDNA or gDNA that served as material.

This CDR3 region has 15 residues. The germline CDR1 and CDR2 sequences are SGHAT and FQDESV (reference sequence). The ends lost 5 bases at V and 5 bases at J; junction bases unmatched: 11. Libraries were prepared by immunoSEQ multiplex PCR; TCRdb keeps only in-frame clonotypes and omits some of them. The sample records around 320,000 clones, 90% being singletons. This clone was seen more than once but under ten times. Source material: PBMCs or T cells enriched from blood (not recorded which). The chain combines TRBV11-1 with TRBJ2-7; 8 bases are a match to TRBD2. The clonotype originates from a woman younger than 30 with acute COVID-19. The CDR3 region is CASSRTGTRGHEQYF. The CDR3 coding sequence is TGTGCCAGCAGCCGTACCGGGACTAGGGGACACGAGCAGTACTTC.